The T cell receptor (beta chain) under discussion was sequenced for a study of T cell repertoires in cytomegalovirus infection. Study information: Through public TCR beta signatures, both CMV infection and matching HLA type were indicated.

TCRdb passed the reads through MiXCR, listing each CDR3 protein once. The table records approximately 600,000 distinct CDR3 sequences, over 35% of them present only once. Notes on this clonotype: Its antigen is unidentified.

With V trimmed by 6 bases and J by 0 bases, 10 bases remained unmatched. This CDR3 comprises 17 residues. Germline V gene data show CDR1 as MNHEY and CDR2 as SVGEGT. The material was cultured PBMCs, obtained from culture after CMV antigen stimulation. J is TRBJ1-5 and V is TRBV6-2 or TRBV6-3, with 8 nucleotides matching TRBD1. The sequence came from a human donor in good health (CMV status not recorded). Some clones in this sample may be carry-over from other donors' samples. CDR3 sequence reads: CASSPGQGSYSNQPQHF. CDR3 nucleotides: TGTGCCAGCAGCCCCGGACAGGGATCGTATAGCAATCAGCCCCAGCATTTT.